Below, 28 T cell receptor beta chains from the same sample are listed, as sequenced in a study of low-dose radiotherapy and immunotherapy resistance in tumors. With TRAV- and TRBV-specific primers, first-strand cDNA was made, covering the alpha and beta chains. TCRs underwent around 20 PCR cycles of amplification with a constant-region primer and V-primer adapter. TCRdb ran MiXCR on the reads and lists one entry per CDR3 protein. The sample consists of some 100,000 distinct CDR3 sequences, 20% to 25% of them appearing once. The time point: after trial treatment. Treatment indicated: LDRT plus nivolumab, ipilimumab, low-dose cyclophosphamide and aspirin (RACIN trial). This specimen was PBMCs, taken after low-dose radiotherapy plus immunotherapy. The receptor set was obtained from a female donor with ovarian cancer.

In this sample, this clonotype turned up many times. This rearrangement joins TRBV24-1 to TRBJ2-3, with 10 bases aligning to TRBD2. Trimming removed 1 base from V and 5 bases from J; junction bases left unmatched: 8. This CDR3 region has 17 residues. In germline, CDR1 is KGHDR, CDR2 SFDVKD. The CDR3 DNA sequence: TGTGCCACCAGTGATTTCCGCGCTAGCGGGAGTCGAGATACGCAGTATTTT. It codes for CATSDFRASGSRDTQYF.

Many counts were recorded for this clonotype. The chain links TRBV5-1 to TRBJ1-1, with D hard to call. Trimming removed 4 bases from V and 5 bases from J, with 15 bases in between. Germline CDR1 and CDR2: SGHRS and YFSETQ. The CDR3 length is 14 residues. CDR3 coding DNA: TGCGCCAGCAGCATGATCGCCCTTCGGACTGAAGCTTTCTTT. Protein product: CASSMIALRTEAFF.

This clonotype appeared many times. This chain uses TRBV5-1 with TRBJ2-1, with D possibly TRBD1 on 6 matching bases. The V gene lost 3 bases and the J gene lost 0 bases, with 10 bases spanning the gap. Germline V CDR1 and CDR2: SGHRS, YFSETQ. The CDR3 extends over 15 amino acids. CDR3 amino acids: CASSSRQVSYNEQFF. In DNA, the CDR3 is TGCGCCAGCAGCTCGCGACAGGTCTCCTACAATGAGCAGTTCTTC.

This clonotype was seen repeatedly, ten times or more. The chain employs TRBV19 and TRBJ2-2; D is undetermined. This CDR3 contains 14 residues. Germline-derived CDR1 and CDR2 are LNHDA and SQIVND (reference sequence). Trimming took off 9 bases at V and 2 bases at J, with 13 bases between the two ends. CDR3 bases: TGTGCCAGCGGACCGCAAACCAACACCGGGGAGCTGTTTTTT. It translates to CASGPQTNTGELFF. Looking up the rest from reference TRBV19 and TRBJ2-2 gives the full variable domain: DGGITQSPKYLFRKEGQNVTLSCEQNLNHDAMYWYRQDPGQGLRLIYYSQIVNDFQKGDIAEGYSVSREKKESFPLTVTSAQKNPTAFYLCASGPQTNTGELFFGEGSRLTVL.

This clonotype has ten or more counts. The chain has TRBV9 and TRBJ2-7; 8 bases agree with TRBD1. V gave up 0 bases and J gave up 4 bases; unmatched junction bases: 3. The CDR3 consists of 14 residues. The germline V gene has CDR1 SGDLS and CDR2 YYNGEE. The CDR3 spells CASSVGQGAYEQYF. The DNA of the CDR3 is TGTGCCAGCAGCGTAGGGCAGGGGGCTTACGAGCAGTACTTC.

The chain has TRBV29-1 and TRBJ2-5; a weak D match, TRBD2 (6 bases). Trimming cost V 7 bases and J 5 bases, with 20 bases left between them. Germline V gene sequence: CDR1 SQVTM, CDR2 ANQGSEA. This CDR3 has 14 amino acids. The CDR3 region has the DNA TGCAGCGCCACCCTACTAAGTGGGGGGGAGACCCAGTACTTC. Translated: CSATLLSGGETQYF.

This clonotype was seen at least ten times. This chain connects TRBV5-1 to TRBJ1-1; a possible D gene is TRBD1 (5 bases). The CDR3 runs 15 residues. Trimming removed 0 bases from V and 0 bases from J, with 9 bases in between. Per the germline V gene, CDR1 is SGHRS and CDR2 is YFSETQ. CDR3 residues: CASSLVSGLNTEAFF. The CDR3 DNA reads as TGCGCCAGCAGCTTGGTCTCAGGGCTGAACACTGAAGCTTTCTTT. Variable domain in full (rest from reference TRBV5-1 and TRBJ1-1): KAGVTQTPRYLIKTRGQQVTLSCSPISGHRSVSWYQQTPGQGLQFLFEYFSETQRNKGNFPGRFSGRQFSNSRSEMNVSTLELGDSALYLCASSLVSGLNTEAFFGQGTRLTVV.

The CDR3 loop is CASSLFGTGAVDSPLHF. CDR3 DNA: TGTGCCAGCAGCTTATTTGGGACAGGGGCAGTGGATTCACCCCTCCACTTT. This sequence joins TRBV7-3 and TRBJ1-6; 10 nucleotides line up with TRBD1. Germline V lookup: CDR1 SGHTA, CDR2 FQGTGA. With V trimmed by 2 bases and J by 8 bases, 9 bases remained unmatched. This CDR3 spans 17 amino acids.

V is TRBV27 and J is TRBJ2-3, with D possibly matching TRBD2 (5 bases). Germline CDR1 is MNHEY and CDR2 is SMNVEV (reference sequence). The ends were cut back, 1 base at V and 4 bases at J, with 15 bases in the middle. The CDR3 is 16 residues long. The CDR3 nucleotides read TGTGCCAGCAGTTTATTAGGTGGGAGACTGGCAGATACGCAGTATTTT. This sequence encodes CASSLLGGRLADTQYF.

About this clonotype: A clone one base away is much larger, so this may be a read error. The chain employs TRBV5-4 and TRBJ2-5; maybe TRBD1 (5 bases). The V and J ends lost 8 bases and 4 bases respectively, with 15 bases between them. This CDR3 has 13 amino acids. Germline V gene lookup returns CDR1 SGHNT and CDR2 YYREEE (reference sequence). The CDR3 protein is CASSISRVETQYF. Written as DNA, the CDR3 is TGTGCCAGTAGTATCAGCAGGGTAGAGACCCAGTACTTC.

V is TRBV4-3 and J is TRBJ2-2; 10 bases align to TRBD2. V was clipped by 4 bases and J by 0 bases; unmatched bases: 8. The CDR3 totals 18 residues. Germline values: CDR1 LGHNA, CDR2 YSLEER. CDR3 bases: TGCGCCAGCAGCCGGGTAGCGGGGGGCCTCGCGAACACCGGGGAGCTGTTTTTT. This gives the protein CASSRVAGGLANTGELFF.

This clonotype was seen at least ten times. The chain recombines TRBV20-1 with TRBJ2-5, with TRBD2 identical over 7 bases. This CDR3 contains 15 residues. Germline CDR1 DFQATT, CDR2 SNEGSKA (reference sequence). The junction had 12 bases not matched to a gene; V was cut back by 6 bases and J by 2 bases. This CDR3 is CSAAPTSSRQETQYF. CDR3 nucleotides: TGCAGTGCGGCCCCGACTAGCTCCCGACAAGAGACCCAGTACTTC.

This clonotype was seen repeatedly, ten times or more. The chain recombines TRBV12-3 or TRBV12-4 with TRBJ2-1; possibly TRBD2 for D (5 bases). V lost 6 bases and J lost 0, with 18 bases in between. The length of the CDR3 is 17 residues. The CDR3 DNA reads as TGTGCCAGCAGCCTTGATCTCGGCGCGGGCTCCTACAATGAGCAGTTCTTC. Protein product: CASSLDLGAGSYNEQFF.

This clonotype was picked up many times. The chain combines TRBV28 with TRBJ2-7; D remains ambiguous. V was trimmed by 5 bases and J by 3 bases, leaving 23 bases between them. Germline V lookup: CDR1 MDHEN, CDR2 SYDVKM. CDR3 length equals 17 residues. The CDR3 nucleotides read TGTGCCAGCAGTGGAGTCCGGTTGACACTCCGAGACTACGAGCAGTACTTC. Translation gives CASSGVRLTLRDYEQYF.

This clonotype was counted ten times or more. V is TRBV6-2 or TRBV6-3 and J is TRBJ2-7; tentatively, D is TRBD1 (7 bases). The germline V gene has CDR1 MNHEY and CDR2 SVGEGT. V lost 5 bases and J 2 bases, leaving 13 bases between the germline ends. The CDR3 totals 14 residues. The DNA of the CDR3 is TGTGCCAGCAGTAACCAGGGGGGCACCTACGAGCAGTACTTC. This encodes CASSNQGGTYEQYF.

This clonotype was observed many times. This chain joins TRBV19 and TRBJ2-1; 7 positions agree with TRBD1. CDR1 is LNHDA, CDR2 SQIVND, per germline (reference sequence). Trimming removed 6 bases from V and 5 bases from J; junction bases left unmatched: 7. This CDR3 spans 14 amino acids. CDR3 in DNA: TGTGCCAGTAGGCACAGGGGTATGGACAATGAGCAGTTCTTC. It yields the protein CASRHRGMDNEQFF.

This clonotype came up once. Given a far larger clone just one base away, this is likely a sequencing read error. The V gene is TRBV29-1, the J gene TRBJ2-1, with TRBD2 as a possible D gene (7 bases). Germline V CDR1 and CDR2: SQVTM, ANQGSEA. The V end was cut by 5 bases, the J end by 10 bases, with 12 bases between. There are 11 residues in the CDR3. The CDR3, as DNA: TGCAGCGTTTCGGGGGGCTACGAGCAGTTCTTC. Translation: CSVSGGYEQFF.

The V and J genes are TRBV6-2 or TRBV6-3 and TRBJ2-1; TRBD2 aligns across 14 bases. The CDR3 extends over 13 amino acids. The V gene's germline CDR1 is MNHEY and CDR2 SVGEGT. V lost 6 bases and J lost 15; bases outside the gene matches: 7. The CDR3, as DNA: TGTGCCAGCAGCAAGGGACTAGCGGGAGAAGGGTTCTTC. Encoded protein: CASSKGLAGEGFF.

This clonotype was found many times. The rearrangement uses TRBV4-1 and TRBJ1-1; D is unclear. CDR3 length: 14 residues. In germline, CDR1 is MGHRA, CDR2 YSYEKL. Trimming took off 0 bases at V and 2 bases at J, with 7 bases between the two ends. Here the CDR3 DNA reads TGCGCCAGCAGCCAAGATCCGGGTAACACTGAAGCTTTCTTT. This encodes CASSQDPGNTEAFF.

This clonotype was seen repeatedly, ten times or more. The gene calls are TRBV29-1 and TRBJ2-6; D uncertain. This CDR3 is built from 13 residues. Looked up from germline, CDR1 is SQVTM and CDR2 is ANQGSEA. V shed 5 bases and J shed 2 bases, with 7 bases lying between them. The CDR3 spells CSVTPTGANVLTF. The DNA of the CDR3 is TGCAGCGTTACGCCGACTGGGGCCAACGTCCTGACTTTC. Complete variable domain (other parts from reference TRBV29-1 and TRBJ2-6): SAVISQKPSRDICQRGTSLTIQCQVDSQVTMMFWYRQQPGQSLTLIATANQGSEATYESGFVIDKFPISRPNLTFSTLTVSNMSPEDSSIYLCSVTPTGANVLTFGAGSRLTVL.

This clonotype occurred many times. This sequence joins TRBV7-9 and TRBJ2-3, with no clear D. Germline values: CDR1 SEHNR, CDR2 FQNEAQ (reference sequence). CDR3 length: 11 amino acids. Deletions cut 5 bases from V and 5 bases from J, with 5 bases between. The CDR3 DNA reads TGTGCCAGCAGCCAGAAAGATACGCAGTATTTT. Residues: CASSQKDTQYF.

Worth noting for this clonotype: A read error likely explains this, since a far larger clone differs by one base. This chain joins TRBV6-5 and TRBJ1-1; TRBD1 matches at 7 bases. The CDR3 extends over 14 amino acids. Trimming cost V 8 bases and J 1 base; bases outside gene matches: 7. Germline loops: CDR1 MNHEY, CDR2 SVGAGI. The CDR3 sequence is CASGSTGWNTEAFF. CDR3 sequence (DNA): TGTGCCAGCGGATCGACAGGGTGGAACACTGAAGCTTTCTTT.

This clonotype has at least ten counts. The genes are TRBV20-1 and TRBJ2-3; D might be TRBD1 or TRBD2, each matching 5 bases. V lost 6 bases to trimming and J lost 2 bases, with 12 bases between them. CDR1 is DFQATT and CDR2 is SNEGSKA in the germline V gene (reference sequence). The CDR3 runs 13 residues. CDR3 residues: CSAVGGSTDTQYF. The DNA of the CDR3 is TGCAGTGCCGTTGGGGGTTCCACAGATACGCAGTATTTT.

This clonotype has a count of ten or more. The CDR3 region is CASSLGPPRVNTEAFF. The CDR3 DNA reads as TGTGCCAGCAGTTTGGGACCCCCTCGGGTGAACACTGAAGCTTTCTTT. The chain employs TRBV2 and TRBJ1-1; possibly TRBD1 for D (5 bases). The CDR3 sequence is 16 residues long. Germline assignment: CDR1 SNHLY and CDR2 FYNNEI. Trimming removed 5 bases at V and 0 bases at J, with 16 bases between.

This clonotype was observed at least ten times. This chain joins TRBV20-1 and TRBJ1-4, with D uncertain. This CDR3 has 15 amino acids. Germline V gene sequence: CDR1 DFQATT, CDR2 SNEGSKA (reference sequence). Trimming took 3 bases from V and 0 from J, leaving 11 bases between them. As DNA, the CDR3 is TGCAGTGCTAGGGATCGACTTGCAACTAATGAAAAACTGTTTTTT. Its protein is CSARDRLATNEKLFF.

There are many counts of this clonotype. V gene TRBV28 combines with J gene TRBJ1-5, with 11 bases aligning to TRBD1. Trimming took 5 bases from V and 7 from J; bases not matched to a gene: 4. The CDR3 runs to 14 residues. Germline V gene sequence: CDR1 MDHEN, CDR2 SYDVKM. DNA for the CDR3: TGTGCCAGCAGTAGGACAGGGGGCCGACAGCCCCAGCATTTT. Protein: CASSRTGGRQPQHF.

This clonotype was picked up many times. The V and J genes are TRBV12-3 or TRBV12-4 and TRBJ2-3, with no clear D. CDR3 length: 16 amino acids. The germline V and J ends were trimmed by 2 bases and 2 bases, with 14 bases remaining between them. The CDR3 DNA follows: TGTGCCAGCAGTTTACGGGTTTACCCCCCCACAGATACGCAGTATTTT. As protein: CASSLRVYPPTDTQYF.

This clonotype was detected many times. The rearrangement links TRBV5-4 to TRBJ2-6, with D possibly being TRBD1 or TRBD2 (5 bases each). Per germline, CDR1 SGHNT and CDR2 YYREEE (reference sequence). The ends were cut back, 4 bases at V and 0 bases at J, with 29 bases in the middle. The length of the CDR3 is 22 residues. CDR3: CASSPGLMSDYVSSSGANVLTF. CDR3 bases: TGTGCCAGCAGCCCGGGGCTTATGTCCGATTATGTCTCTAGCTCTGGGGCCAACGTCCTGACTTTC.